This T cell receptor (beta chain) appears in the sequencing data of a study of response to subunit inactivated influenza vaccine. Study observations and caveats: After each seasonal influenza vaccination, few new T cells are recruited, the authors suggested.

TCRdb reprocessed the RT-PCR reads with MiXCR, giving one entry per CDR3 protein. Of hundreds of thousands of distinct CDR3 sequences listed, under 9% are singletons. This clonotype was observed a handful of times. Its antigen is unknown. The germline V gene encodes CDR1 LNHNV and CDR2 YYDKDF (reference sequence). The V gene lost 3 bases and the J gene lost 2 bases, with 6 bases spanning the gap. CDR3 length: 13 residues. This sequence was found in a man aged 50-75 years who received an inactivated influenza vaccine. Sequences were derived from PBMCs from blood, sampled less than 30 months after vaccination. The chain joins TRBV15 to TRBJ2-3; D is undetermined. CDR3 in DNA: TGTGCCACCAGCAGTGAAATCACAGATACGCAGTATTTT. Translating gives CATSSEITDTQYF.